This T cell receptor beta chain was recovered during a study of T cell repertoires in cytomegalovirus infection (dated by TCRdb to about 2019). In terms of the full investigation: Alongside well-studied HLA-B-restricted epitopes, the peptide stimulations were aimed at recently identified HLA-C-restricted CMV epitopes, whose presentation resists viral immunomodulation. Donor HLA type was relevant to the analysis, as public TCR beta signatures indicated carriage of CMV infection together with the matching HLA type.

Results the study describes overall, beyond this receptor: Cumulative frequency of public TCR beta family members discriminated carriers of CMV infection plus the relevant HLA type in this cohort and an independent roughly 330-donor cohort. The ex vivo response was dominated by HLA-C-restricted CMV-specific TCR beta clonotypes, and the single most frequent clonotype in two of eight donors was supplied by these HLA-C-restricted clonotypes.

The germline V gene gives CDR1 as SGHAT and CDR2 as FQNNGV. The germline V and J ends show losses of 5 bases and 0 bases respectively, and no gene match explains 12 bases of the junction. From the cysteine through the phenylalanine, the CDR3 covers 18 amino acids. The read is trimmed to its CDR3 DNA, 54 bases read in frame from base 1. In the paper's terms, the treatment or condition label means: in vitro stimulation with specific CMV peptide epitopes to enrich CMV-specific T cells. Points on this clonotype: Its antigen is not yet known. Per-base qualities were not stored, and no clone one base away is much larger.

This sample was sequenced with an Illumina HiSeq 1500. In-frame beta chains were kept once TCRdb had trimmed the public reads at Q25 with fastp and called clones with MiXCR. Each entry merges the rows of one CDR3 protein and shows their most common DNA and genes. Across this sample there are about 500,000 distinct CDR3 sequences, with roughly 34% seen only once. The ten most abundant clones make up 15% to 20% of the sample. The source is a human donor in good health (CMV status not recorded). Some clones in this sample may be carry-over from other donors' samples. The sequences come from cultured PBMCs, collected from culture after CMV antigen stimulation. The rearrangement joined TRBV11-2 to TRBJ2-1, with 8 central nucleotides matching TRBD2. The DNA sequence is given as TGTGCCAGCAGCACTAGCGGTGGGTCCGGAAGCTCCTACAATGAGCAGTTCTTC. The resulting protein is CASSTSGGSGSSYNEQFF.